The source of this T cell receptor (beta chain) is a study of CD8 T cells in ankylosing spondylitis (dated by TCRdb to about 2017). Study-level background: To find TCR variants linked to disease, the study profiled T cell receptor beta repertoires in ankylosing spondylitis patients and healthy donors. In total, the full study cohort was made up of nearly 110 healthy donors and 25 or so ankylosing spondylitis patients. Peripheral blood samples were taken, and synovial fluid was additionally collected from ankylosing spondylitis patients.

Points the paper makes about the study in general: The disease-linked clones showed a CD8+ phenotype and occurred at relatively low frequencies in peripheral blood. Some of the motif variants had been reported before in the synovial fluid and blood of reactive arthritis patients, a finding that suggests common disease-initiation mechanisms. A TCR beta motif of 7 or 8 highly homologous amino acid variants appeared characteristic of blood from ankylosing spondylitis patients. Significant enrichment of the disease-linked clones was reported in matched synovial fluid samples from ankylosing spondylitis patients.

Regarding this clonotype: What antigen it recognizes has not been identified. Base qualities are not provided; no much larger clone lies one nucleotide away.

Sequencing took place on an Illumina HiSeq 2500. Quantitative 5'-RACE with molecular barcodes was used to prepare TCR beta libraries. In the paper's pipeline: A new computational method based on a probabilistic model of VDJ rearrangement was used to identify disease-linked TCR variants. TCRdb trimmed the raw reads at Q25, called clones with MiXCR and kept productive beta chains. Rows are unified per CDR3 protein, each entry keeping the most common DNA and genes. In this record, the V and J calls reflect TCRdb's handling and not the investigators' own analysis. The sample profile shows 130,000 or so distinct CDR3 sequences; around 7% of them were found once. The ten largest clones take up 9.5% to 15% of the sample. The sequenced sample consisted of blood, either unsorted or a sorted T cell fraction (not recorded which). This receptor was obtained from a male donor with ankylosing spondylitis or in good health (not recorded which).

The CDR3 region: CASSEIGGATDTQYF. The DNA reads TGTGCCAGCAGTGAAATAGGGGGAGCCACAGATACGCAGTATTTT. The chain couples TRBV2 to TRBJ2-3; the D region possibly corresponds to TRBD1 (6 bases align). V lost 2 bases and J lost 2 bases; the stretch between them is 11 bases long. The CDR3 measures 15 amino acids from cysteine to phenylalanine. The DNA shown is the 45-base CDR3, in frame from base 1. Looking up the germline V gene yields CDR1 SNHLY and CDR2 FYNNEI.